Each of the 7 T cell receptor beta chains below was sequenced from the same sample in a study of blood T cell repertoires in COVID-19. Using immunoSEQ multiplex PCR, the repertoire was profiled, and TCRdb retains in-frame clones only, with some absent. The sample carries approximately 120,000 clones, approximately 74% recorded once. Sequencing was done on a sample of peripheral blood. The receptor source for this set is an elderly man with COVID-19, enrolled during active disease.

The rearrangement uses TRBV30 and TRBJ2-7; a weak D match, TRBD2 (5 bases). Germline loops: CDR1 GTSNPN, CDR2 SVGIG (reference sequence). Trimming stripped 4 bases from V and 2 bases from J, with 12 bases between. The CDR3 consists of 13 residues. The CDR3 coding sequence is TGTGCCTGGACCAGCGGAGTAACCTACGAGCAGTACTTC. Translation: CAWTSGVTYEQYF.

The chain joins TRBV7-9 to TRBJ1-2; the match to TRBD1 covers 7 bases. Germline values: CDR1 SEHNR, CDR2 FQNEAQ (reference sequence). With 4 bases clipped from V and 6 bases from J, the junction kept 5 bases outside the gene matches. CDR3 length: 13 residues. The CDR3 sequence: CASSSGQRHGYTF. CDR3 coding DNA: TGTGCCAGCAGCTCGGGACAGAGGCATGGCTACACCTTC.

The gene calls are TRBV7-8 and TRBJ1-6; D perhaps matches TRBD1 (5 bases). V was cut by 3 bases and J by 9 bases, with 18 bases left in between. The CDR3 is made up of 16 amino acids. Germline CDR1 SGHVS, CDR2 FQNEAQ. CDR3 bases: TGTGCCAGCAGCTTGGTTCTGGGGGGGTCTGGTTCACCCCTCCACTTT. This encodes CASSLVLGGSGSPLHF.

The CDR3 DNA reads as TGTGCCAGCAGCCGAGGCACTCTCTACGAGCAGTACTTC. It yields the protein CASSRGTLYEQYF. V gene TRBV27 combines with J gene TRBJ2-7; D unclear. CDR1 and CDR2 (germline): MNHEY, SMNVEV (reference sequence). The CDR3 runs 13 residues. V lost 6 bases, J lost 3 bases, and 12 bases lay in between.

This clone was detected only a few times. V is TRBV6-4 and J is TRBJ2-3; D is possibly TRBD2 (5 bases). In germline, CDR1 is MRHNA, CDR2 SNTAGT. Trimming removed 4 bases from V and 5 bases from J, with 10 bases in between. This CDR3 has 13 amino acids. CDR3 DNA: TGTGCCAGCAGTGTGGAGAGGGAAGATACGCAGTATTTT. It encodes CASSVEREDTQYF.

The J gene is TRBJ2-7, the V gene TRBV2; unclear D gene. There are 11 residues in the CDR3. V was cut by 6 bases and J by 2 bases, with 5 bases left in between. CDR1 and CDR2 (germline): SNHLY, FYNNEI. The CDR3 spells CASSLTYEQYF. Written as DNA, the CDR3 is TGTGCCAGCAGCCTAACCTACGAGCAGTACTTC.

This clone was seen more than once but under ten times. In DNA form, the CDR3 reads TGCGCCAGCAGTGACGGACAGGGATTCAATTCACCCCTCCACTTT. Protein sequence: CASSDGQGFNSPLHF. This chain links TRBV10-2 with TRBJ1-6; TRBD1 matches 8 bases. This CDR3 is 15 amino acids long. V lost 3 bases and J lost 7; bases outside the gene matches: 5. Germline CDR1 WSHSY, CDR2 SAAADI.